These 27 T cell receptor beta chains originate from one sample sequenced in a study of blood T cell repertoires in COVID-19. Clones were read by immunoSEQ multiplex PCR, and TCRdb kept only the in-frame ones, dropping some. Here the sample spans around 220,000 clones, about 85% being singletons. Sequencing was carried out using peripheral blood. These receptors were taken from a woman between 50 and 59 years old with COVID-19, enrolled during active disease.

J is TRBJ1-1 and V is TRBV29-1, with no clear D. Germline CDR1 SQVTM, CDR2 ANQGSEA. The length of the CDR3 is 11 residues. V lost 6 bases to trimming and J lost 4 bases, with 9 bases between them. The chain's CDR3 is CSVEPPTEAFF. Written as DNA, the CDR3 is TGCAGCGTCGAGCCACCCACTGAAGCTTTCTTT.

The chain is built from TRBV12-3 or TRBV12-4 and TRBJ1-1, with 8 nucleotides matching TRBD1. V lost 9 bases to trimming and J lost 1 base; unmatched junction nucleotides: 4. The CDR3 has 13 residues. DNA of the CDR3: TGTGCCAGTCGAACAGGGGGGAACACTGAAGCTTTCTTT. Translated: CASRTGGNTEAFF.

By share of the sample, this clone is medium-sized. This chain connects TRBV9 to TRBJ2-3, with D possibly matching TRBD2 (5 bases). V dropped 7 bases and J dropped 2 bases, with 8 bases sitting between them. The germline V gene has CDR1 SGDLS and CDR2 YYNGEE. The CDR3 has 12 amino acids. The CDR3 loop reads CASRGSTDTQYF. CDR3 DNA: TGTGCCAGCCGAGGGTCCACAGATACGCAGTATTTT.

This clone has just one count. V gene TRBV7-8 combines with J gene TRBJ2-6, with TRBD1 matching over 7 bases. This CDR3 contains 18 residues. The germline gives CDR1 SGHVS, CDR2 FQNEAQ. With 1 base clipped from V and 3 bases from J, the junction kept 9 bases outside the gene matches. CDR3 sequence (DNA): TGTGCCAGCAGCTTAGGTCAGGGGGTTCTATTTGGGGCCAACGTCCTGACTTTC. The encoded protein is CASSLGQGVLFGANVLTF.

This clone appeared once. The V gene is TRBV6-2 or TRBV6-3, the J gene TRBJ2-6; 7 bases are a match to TRBD1. V lost 5 bases, J lost 0 bases, and 7 bases stayed unmatched. CDR1 and CDR2 from the germline V gene are MNHEY and SVGEGT. The CDR3 length is 17 residues. CDR3: CASSPRTGASGANVLTF. The CDR3 nucleotides read TGTGCCAGCAGTCCGCGGACAGGCGCCTCTGGGGCCAACGTCCTGACTTTC.

This rearrangement joins TRBV19 to TRBJ1-5; TRBD1 aligns across 10 bases. J was trimmed by 0 bases and V by 4 bases; bases with no gene match: 6. The CDR3 contains 17 residues. From germline, CDR1 is LNHDA and CDR2 SQIVND (reference sequence). CDR3 sequence reads: CASSTGTGAISNQPQHF. CDR3 nucleotide sequence: TGTGCCAGTAGTACCGGGACAGGGGCTATTAGCAATCAGCCCCAGCATTTT.

The chain uses TRBV13 and TRBJ2-1, with TRBD1 identical over 10 bases. The germline V gene has CDR1 PRHDT and CDR2 FYEKMQ (reference sequence). The CDR3 contains 14 residues. V lost 0 bases, J lost 9 bases, and 2 bases stayed unmatched. Here the CDR3 reads CASSLGTGGGEQFF. CDR3 DNA sequence: TGTGCCAGCAGCTTAGGGACAGGGGGCGGTGAGCAGTTCTTC. The full variable domain, with the rest looked up from reference TRBV13 and TRBJ2-1, is AAGVIQSPRHLIKEKRETATLKCYPIPRHDTVYWYQQGPGQDPQFLISFYEKMQSDKGSIPDRFSAQQFSDYHSELNMSSLELGDSALYFCASSLGTGGGEQFFGPGTRLTVL.

The rearrangement uses TRBV13 and TRBJ2-5, with a possible D match to TRBD2 (5 bases). Germline V gives CDR1 PRHDT, CDR2 FYEKMQ (reference sequence). The V end lost 2 bases, the J end lost 5 bases, and 12 bases lay between the germline ends. The CDR3 contains 14 residues. The CDR3 loop is CASSLRASRETQYF. In DNA form, the CDR3 reads TGTGCCAGCAGCTTAAGGGCTAGCCGGGAGACCCAGTACTTC.

This sequence joins TRBV25-1 and TRBJ1-2; 9 nucleotides agree with TRBD1. Looked up from germline, CDR1 is MGHDK and CDR2 is SYGVNS. The CDR3 runs 15 residues. The V segment lost 3 bases and the J segment 4 bases; nucleotides outside the gene matches: 6. The DNA of the CDR3 is TGTGCCAGCAGTGATCTAGGACAGGGGAGCTATGGCTACACCTTC. Amino acids: CASSDLGQGSYGYTF.

This chain links TRBV12-2 with TRBJ1-2; the table's D call, TRBD1, has no DNA check behind it. TRBV12-2 is marked as a pseudogene. This CDR3 is built from 17 residues. The CDR3 nucleotides are TGTGCAAGTCGCTCCTACAGGGCCAATGTGCCTAACTATGGCTACACCTTC. It codes for CASRSYRANVPNYGYTF.

The J gene is TRBJ2-5, the V gene TRBV12-5; 7 nucleotides match TRBD2. CDR3 length equals 12 residues. V was clipped by 7 bases and J by 9 bases; unmatched bases: 8. Germline V gene lookup returns CDR1 LGHNT and CDR2 FRNRAP. The CDR3 loop reads CASDTGAGAQYF. CDR3 sequence (DNA): TGTGCTAGTGATACAGGTGCGGGAGCCCAGTACTTC.

In DNA form, the CDR3 reads TGTGCCAGCAGCAGGGGCTTTGAAGCTTTCTTT. It yields the protein CASSRGFEAFF. V and J are TRBV3-1 (or the pseudogene TRBV3-2) and TRBJ1-1, with TRBD1 as a possible D gene (5 bases). Trimming removed 5 bases from V and 7 bases from J, with 8 bases in between. The CDR3 loop spans 11 amino acids. Looked up from germline, CDR1 is LGHDT and CDR2 is YNNKEL (reference sequence).

The CDR3 DNA reads TGTGCCAGCAGTGGGCTGGGGGGGTCAACCATTACAGATACGCAGTATTTT. It translates to CASSGLGGSTITDTQYF. This rearrangement joins TRBV6-1 to TRBJ2-3; 7 bases are shared with TRBD2. Germline CDR1 reads MNHNS; CDR2 reads SASEGT. Unmatched junction bases numbered 13, after V lost 4 bases and J lost 3 bases. The CDR3 is made up of 17 amino acids.

The rearrangement joins TRBV7-9 to TRBJ2-3; no reliable D call. V shed 5 bases and J shed 0 bases, with 6 bases lying between them. CDR1 SEHNR and CDR2 FQNEAQ come from the germline V gene (reference sequence). The length of the CDR3 is 13 residues. CDR3 sequence (DNA): TGTGCCAGCAGCGTAATGAGCACAGATACGCAGTATTTT. Protein sequence: CASSVMSTDTQYF.

This clone was seen only once. The genes are TRBV2 and TRBJ2-7; no clear D gene. The V gene lost 6 bases and the J gene lost 1 base, with 10 bases spanning the gap. From germline, CDR1 is SNHLY and CDR2 FYNNEI. CDR3 length: 13 residues. The CDR3 spells CASRSYGSYEQYV. The CDR3 DNA follows: TGTGCCAGCAGATCATACGGTTCCTACGAGCAGTACGTC.

The chain uses TRBV5-5 and TRBJ2-7; TRBD1 is a possible D gene (5 bases). Germline V gene lookup returns CDR1 SGHKS and CDR2 YYEKEE (reference sequence). The CDR3 spans 11 residues. V lost 4 bases to trimming and J lost 7 bases, with 9 bases between them. CDR3 protein: CASSQGVEQYV. In DNA form, the CDR3 reads TGTGCCAGCAGCCAAGGGGTTGAGCAGTACGTC.

The chain is built from TRBV12-5 and TRBJ2-6; D gene ambiguous. The germline V gene encodes CDR1 LGHNT and CDR2 FRNRAP. Trimming took 3 bases from V and 0 from J, leaving 6 bases between them. This CDR3 comprises 15 residues. In DNA form, the CDR3 reads TGTGCTAGTGGTTTCGGTGGCTCTGGGGCCAACGTCCTGACTTTC. It yields the protein CASGFGGSGANVLTF.

In DNA, the CDR3 is TGTGCCAGCAGCCCAATGGGAGGTCCCAGGCTAGCGGATAGCACAGATACGCAGTATTTT. Translation gives CASSPMGGPRLADSTDTQYF. The chain recombines TRBV6-2 or TRBV6-3 with TRBJ2-3, with 7 positions matching TRBD2. CDR3 length: 20 amino acids. The J segment lost 0 bases and the V segment lost 6 bases, leaving 21 bases of the junction unmatched. CDR1 and CDR2 (germline): MNHEY, SVGEGT.

The V and J genes are TRBV28 and TRBJ1-2, with D possibly matching TRBD1 (6 bases). The CDR3 has 14 amino acids. Germline CDR1 and CDR2: MDHEN and SYDVKM. V lost 8 bases and J 4 bases, leaving 17 bases between the germline ends. CDR3 protein: CASYPQQGSYGYTF. CDR3 nucleotides: TGTGCCAGCTACCCGCAACAGGGCAGCTATGGCTACACCTTC.

CDR3 bases: TGTGCCAGCAGCTTAGGTGGGACTGTCCTTAATGAGCAGTTCTTC. Its protein is CASSLGGTVLNEQFF. V is TRBV11-3 and J is TRBJ2-1; tentative D call: TRBD2 (6 bases). This CDR3 is built from 15 residues. Germline values: CDR1 SGHNT, CDR2 YENEEA. V dropped 1 base and J dropped 7 bases, with 14 bases sitting between them.

This clone was recorded many times. This chain joins TRBV10-1 and TRBJ2-1; the D gene is possibly TRBD1 (6 bases). With 5 bases removed from V and 7 bases from J, the gap between germline ends came to 18 bases. From germline, CDR1 is WNHNN and CDR2 SYGVQD (reference sequence). The CDR3 has 15 residues. The CDR3 spells CASSSSLGAVNEQFF. The CDR3 nucleotides are TGCGCCAGCAGTTCGTCCTTGGGGGCGGTTAATGAGCAGTTCTTC.

This clone has a single count. The chain recombines TRBV11-1 with TRBJ2-5; a possible D gene is TRBD2 (5 bases). CDR3 length: 14 residues. The V and J ends lost 5 bases and 5 bases respectively, with 15 bases between them. CDR1 and CDR2 from the germline V gene are SGHAT and FQDESV (reference sequence). CDR3 region: CASSATLLGETQYF. The CDR3 DNA reads as TGTGCCAGCAGCGCCACCCTACTAGGGGAGACCCAGTACTTC.

The rearrangement links TRBV2 to TRBJ2-1; D is perhaps TRBD2 (5 bases). The CDR3 has 13 residues. The V and J ends lost 8 bases and 9 bases respectively, with 17 bases between them. Germline CDR1 SNHLY, CDR2 FYNNEI. The chain's CDR3 is CASWGTGWGEQFF. For the CDR3, the DNA is TGTGCCAGCTGGGGTACGGGGTGGGGTGAGCAGTTCTTC.

This rearrangement joins TRBV27 to TRBJ2-2; TRBD1 aligns across 8 bases. Per the germline V gene, CDR1 is MNHEY and CDR2 is SMNVEV (reference sequence). V shed 5 bases, J shed 6 bases, and the junction held 2 bases outside the gene matches. The CDR3 runs to 13 residues. The CDR3 nucleotides are TGTGCCAGCAGTCTACAGGGGGCCGGGGAGCTGTTTTTT. Amino acids: CASSLQGAGELFF.

In regard to this clone: The same CDR3 is also encoded by other DNA sequences in this sample. The V gene is TRBV19, the J gene TRBJ1-2, with unresolved D. CDR1 and CDR2 (germline): LNHDA, SQIVND (reference sequence). V was clipped by 2 bases and J by 7 bases, with 8 bases between them. The CDR3 is 12 amino acids. CDR3 DNA: TGTGCCAGTAGTATAAGAGGAGGTGGCTACACCTTC. It yields the protein CASSIRGGGYTF.

V usage is TRBV6-1 and J usage is TRBJ1-5; D possibly corresponds to TRBD1 (6 bases). Germline CDR1 reads MNHNS; CDR2 reads SASEGT. V was cut by 2 bases and J by 0 bases, with 26 bases left in between. CDR3 size: 21 residues. For the CDR3, the DNA is TGTGCCAGCAGTGAAAATTCTTGGAGACAGGTCTTTTTTTATAGCAATCAGCCCCAGCATTTT. It translates to CASSENSWRQVFFYSNQPQHF.

The chain recombines TRBV4-1 with TRBJ2-1; TRBD2 agrees at 7 bases. The V gene end was trimmed by 4 bases and the J gene end by 7 bases; junction bases not matched to a gene: 1. The CDR3 totals 12 residues. Germline CDR1 is MGHRA and CDR2 is YSYEKL. The CDR3 sequence is CASSPGGNEQFF. The CDR3 nucleotides read TGCGCCAGCAGCCCCGGGGGGAATGAGCAGTTCTTC.